This T cell receptor (beta chain) stems from a study of response to subunit inactivated influenza vaccine. Trimming removed 6 bases from V and 5 bases from J, with 19 bases in between. This CDR3 contains 15 residues. CDR1 MNHNS and CDR2 SASEGT come from the germline V gene. TCRdb re-called the RT-PCR reads with MiXCR, one entry per CDR3 protein. Of about 780,000 distinct CDR3 sequences listed, about 18% are singletons. This clonotype was found a few times. The clonotype comes from a man in his fifties or sixties who received an inactivated influenza vaccine. V gene TRBV6-1 combines with J gene TRBJ2-5; TRBD1 might be the D (6 bases). The input for sequencing was PBMCs from blood, taken less than 6 days after vaccination. As DNA, the CDR3 is TGTGCCAGCAGATCCATGGGGGCCCAGGGGGAGACCCAGTACTTC. Its protein is CASRSMGAQGETQYF.